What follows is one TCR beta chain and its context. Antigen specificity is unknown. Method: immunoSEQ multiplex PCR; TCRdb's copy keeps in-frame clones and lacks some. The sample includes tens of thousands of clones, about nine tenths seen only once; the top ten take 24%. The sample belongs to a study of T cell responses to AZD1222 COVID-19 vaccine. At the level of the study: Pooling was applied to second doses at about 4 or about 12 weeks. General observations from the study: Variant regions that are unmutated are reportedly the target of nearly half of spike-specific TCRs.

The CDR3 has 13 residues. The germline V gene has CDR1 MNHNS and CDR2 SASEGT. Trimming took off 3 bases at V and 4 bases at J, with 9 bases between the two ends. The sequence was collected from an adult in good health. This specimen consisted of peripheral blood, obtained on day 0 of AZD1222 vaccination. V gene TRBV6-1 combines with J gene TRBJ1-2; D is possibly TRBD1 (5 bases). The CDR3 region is CASSDGAFYGYTF. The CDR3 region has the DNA TGTGCCAGCAGTGACGGGGCTTTCTATGGCTACACCTTC.